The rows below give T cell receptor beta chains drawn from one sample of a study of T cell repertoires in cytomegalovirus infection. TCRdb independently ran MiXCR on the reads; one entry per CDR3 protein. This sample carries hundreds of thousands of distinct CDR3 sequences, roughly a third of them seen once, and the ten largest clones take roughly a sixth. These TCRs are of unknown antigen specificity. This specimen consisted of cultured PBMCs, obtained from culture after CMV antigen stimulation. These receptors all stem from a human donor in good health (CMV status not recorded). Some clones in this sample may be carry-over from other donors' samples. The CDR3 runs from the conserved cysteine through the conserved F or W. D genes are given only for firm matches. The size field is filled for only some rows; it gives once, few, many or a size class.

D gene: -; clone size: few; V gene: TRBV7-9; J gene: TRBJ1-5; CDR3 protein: CASSLTGPGYQPQHF; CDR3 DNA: TGTGCCAGCAGCTTAACAGGGCCGGGTTATCAGCCCCAGCATTTT
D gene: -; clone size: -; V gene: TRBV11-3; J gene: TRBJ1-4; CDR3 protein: CASSLTFGGKLFF; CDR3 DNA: TGTGCCAGCAGCTTGACATTCGGCGGAAAACTGTTTTTT
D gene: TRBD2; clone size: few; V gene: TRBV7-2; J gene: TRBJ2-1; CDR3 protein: CASSVGLESEQFF; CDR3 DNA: TGTGCCAGCAGCGTGGGACTAGAATCCGAGCAGTTCTTC
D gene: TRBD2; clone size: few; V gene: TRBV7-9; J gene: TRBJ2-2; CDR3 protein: CASSGGTGELFF; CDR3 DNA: TGTGCCAGCTCGGGGGGCACCGGGGAGCTGTTTTTT
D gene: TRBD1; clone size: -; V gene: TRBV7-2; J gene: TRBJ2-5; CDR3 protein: CASSLVGGPTGKETQYF; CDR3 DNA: TGTGCCAGCAGCTTAGTAGGGGGACCGACAGGGAAAGAGACCCAGTACTTC
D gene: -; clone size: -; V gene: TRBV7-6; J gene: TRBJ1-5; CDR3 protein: CASSPQSGQPQHF; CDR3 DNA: TGTGCCAGCAGCCCCCAGTCGGGTCAGCCCCAGCATTTT
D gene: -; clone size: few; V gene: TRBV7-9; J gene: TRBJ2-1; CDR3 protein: CASSRDISIEQFF; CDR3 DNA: TGTGCCAGCAGCCGGGACATATCCATTGAGCAGTTCTTC
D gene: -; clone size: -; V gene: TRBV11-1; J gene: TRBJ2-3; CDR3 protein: CASSLGLRNTDTQYF; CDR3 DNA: TGTGCCAGCAGCTTAGGATTGCGGAATACAGATACGCAGTATTTT
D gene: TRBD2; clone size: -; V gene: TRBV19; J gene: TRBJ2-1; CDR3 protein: CASSILAGDNEQFF; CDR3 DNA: TGTGCCAGTAGTATACTAGCGGGGGACAATGAGCAGTTCTTC
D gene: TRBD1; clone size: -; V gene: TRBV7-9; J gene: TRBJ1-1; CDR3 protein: CASSLDRTGGLKGTEAFF; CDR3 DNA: TGTGCCAGCAGCTTAGACCGGACAGGGGGATTGAAGGGCACTGAAGCTTTCTTT
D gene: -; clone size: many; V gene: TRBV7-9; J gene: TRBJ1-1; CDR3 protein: CASSSNLGLNTEAFF; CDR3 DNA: TGTGCCAGCAGCTCTAATTTAGGTTTGAACACTGAAGCTTTCTTT
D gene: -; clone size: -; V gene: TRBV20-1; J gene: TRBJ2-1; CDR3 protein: CSAQESRNYNEQFF; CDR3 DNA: TGCAGTGCCCAAGAATCAAGAAACTACAATGAGCAGTTCTTC
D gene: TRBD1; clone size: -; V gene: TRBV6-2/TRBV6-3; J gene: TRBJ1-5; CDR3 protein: CASSVTGARAPQHF; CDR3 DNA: TGTGCCAGCAGTGTAACAGGGGCCCGGGCGCCCCAGCATTTT
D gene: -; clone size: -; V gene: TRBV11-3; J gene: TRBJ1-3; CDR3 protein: CASSSAGDTIYF; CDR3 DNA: TGTGCCAGCAGCTCGGCTGGTGACACCATATATTTT
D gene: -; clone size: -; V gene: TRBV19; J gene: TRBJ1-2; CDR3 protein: CASSRGPELNYGYTF; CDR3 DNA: TGTGCCAGTAGTAGAGGGCCTGAACTTAACTATGGCTACACCTTC
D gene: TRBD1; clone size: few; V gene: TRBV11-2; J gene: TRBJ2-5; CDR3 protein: CASSLVSGQGGTQYF; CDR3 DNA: TGTGCCAGCAGCTTAGTATCCGGACAGGGGGGGACCCAGTACTTC
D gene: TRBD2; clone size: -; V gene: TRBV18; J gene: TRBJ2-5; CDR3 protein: CASSPIRLAGENQETQYF; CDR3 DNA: TGTGCCAGCTCCCCAATTCGGCTAGCGGGAGAAAACCAAGAGACCCAGTACTTC
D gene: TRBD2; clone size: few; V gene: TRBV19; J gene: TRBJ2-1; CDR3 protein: CASSISTSGSDEQFF; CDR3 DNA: TGTGCCAGTAGTATTAGCACTAGCGGGAGTGATGAGCAGTTCTTC
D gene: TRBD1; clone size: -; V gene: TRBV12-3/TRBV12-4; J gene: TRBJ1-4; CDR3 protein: CASTPRGTGGTNEKLFF; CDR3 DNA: TGTGCCAGCACCCCGCGGGGAACAGGGGGAACTAATGAAAAACTGTTTTTT
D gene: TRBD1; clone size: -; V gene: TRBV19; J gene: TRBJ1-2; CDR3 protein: CASTKGQGMRYGYTF; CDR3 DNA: TGTGCCAGTACCAAGGGACAGGGGATGCGGTATGGCTACACCTTC
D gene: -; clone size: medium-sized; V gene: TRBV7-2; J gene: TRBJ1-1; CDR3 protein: CASSPAGRDRAFF; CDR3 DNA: TGTGCCAGCAGCCCAGCGGGCCGGGACCGAGCTTTCTTT
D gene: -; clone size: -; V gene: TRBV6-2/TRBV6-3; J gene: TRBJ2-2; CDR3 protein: CASKRSGNTGELFF; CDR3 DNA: TGTGCCAGCAAGAGGTCAGGAAACACCGGGGAGCTGTTTTTT
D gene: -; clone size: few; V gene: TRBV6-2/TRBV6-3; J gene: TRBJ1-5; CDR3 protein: CASTPWALGNQPQHF; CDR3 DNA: TGTGCCAGTACGCCTTGGGCGTTGGGCAATCAGCCCCAGCATTTT
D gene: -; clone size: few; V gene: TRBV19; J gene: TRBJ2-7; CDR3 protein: CASSRRGGTYEQYF; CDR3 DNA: TGTGCCAGTAGCCGGCGTGGCGGAACCTACGAGCAGTACTTC
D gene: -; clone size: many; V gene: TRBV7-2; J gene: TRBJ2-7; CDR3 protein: CASSFLMRGYEQYF; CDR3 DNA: TGTGCCAGCAGCTTTTTGATGCGAGGCTACGAGCAGTACTTC
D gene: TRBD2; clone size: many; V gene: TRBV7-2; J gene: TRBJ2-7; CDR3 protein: CASSPAGAGEQYF; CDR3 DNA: TGTGCCAGCAGCCCAGCGGGAGCGGGGGAGCAGTACTTC
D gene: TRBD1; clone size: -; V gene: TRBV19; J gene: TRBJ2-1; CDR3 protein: CASSLTGGTEQFF; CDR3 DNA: TGTGCCAGTAGCCTGACAGGGGGCACTGAGCAGTTCTTC
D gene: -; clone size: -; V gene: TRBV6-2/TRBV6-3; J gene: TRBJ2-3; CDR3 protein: CASSLWVSHYTQYF; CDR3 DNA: TGTGCCAGCAGTTTGTGGGTGTCCCATTATACGCAGTATTTT
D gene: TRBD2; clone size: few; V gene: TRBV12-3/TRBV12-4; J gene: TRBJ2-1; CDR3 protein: CASSSGLAGAPEQFF; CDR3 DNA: TGTGCCAGCAGTTCGGGACTAGCGGGAGCGCCTGAGCAGTTCTTC